The 10 T cell receptor beta chains presented below share a single source sample, sequenced in a study of technical replicates of blood from several donors (dated by TCRdb to the late 2010s). The library came from the immunoSEQ multiplex PCR assay. Sourced from immuneACCESS, this table was stored by TCRdb with only in-frame sequences that have V and J called. A share of the clones is absent; for the studies checked, an unresolved V gene accounts for under half, and the remainder has no known explanation. The sample table holds about 58,000 clones, of which around 96% were seen once. The ten largest clones represent around 2.9% of the sample. Sequencing input: PBMCs. Receptors were obtained from a human donor in good health. Some clones in this sample may be carry-over from other donors' samples.

The chain links TRBV5-1 to TRBJ2-6; D gene uncertain. Germline loops: CDR1 SGHRS, CDR2 YFSETQ. CDR3 size: 14 residues. V lost 4 bases, J lost 4 bases, and 9 bases lay in between. The CDR3 here is CASSPLSGANVLTF. CDR3 coding DNA: TGCGCCAGCAGCCCACTTTCGGGGGCCAACGTCCTGACTTTC.

This clone was recorded a few times. The DNA of the CDR3 is TGTGCCAGCAGCGTGAGATTGTACAATGAGCAGTTCTTC. This encodes CASSVRLYNEQFF. The chain couples TRBV9 to TRBJ2-1, with no clear D. Germline CDR1 SGDLS, CDR2 YYNGEE. V was shortened by 2 bases and J by 4 bases, with 7 bases between the two germline ends. This CDR3 has 13 residues.

The CDR3 region has the DNA TGTGCCAGCAGCTTAGAGGGGACTGGCATCCAAGAGACCCAGTACTTC. Encoded protein: CASSLEGTGIQETQYF. The chain employs TRBV7-9 and TRBJ2-5; perhaps TRBD2 as D (6 bases). The CDR3 sequence is 16 residues long. Deletions cut 1 base from V and 1 base from J, with 13 bases between. Germline-derived CDR1 and CDR2 are SEHNR and FQNEAQ (reference sequence). The variable domain in full, with the rest retrieved from reference TRBV7-9 and TRBJ2-5, is DTGVSQNPRHKITKRGQNVTFRCDPISEHNRLYWYRQTLGQGPEFLTYFQNEAQLEKSRLLSDRFSAERPKGSFSTLEIQRTEQGDSAMYLCASSLEGTGIQETQYFGPGTRLLVL.

V and J are TRBV5-1 and TRBJ2-2; D gene uncertain. V was cut by 4 bases and J by 8 bases, with 18 bases left in between. This CDR3 contains 15 residues. Germline lookup yields CDR1 SGHRS and CDR2 YFSETQ. In DNA, the CDR3 is TGCGCCAGCAGCAATGCCGGCCCGGTAGCAGGGGAGCTGTTTTTT. This codes for CASSNAGPVAGELFF. The variable domain in full, completed from reference TRBV5-1 and TRBJ2-2, reads KAGVTQTPRYLIKTRGQQVTLSCSPISGHRSVSWYQQTPGQGLQFLFEYFSETQRNKGNFPGRFSGRQFSNSRSEMNVSTLELGDSALYLCASSNAGPVAGELFFGEGSRLTVL.

This clone showed up just once. The chain's CDR3 is CASSVADLTSGNTIYF. CDR3 DNA: TGTGCCAGCAGCGTAGCAGATTTGACATCTGGAAACACCATATATTTT. The chain has TRBV9 and TRBJ1-3; D ambiguous. Trimming cost V 0 bases and J 1 base, with 11 bases left between them. This CDR3 is built from 16 residues. From germline, CDR1 is SGDLS and CDR2 YYNGEE.

The chain uses TRBV7-9 and TRBJ1-2, with 7 bases identical to TRBD1. With 5 bases clipped from V and 4 bases from J, the junction kept 13 bases outside the gene matches. Germline CDR1 is SEHNR and CDR2 is FQNEAQ (reference sequence). CDR3 length: 16 amino acids. In DNA form, the CDR3 reads TGTGCCAGCAGCCTCAGTCGGGACAGAAGCCTCTATGGCTACACCTTC. Translating gives CASSLSRDRSLYGYTF.

This chain uses TRBV7-8 with TRBJ2-1; TRBD2 matches at 15 bases. From germline, CDR1 is SGHVS and CDR2 FQNEAQ. After removal of 4 bases from V and 4 bases from J, the junction contained 5 bases not matched to a gene. The CDR3 is 17 amino acids. CDR3 coding DNA: TGTGCCAGCAGCTCTGGACTAGCGGGGGGGTTTTACAATGAGCAGTTCTTC. Translating it yields CASSSGLAGGFYNEQFF.

This clone occurred a few times. This chain connects TRBV5-6 to TRBJ1-1; a weak D match, TRBD1 (6 bases). This CDR3 comprises 15 residues. V was pared by 4 bases and J by 1 base, with 14 bases between. Germline V lookup: CDR1 SGHDT, CDR2 YYEEEE. The CDR3 DNA reads TGTGCCAGCAGCACCTATGACAGGCCGAACACTGAAGCTTTCTTT. Translated, it gives CASSTYDRPNTEAFF.

The chain joins TRBV4-3 to TRBJ2-2, with 7 bases identical to TRBD1. Germline lookup yields CDR1 LGHNA and CDR2 YSLEER. V lost 2 bases and J lost 6; bases outside the gene matches: 6. The CDR3 sequence is 15 residues long. The CDR3 here is CASSQFTGEAGELFF. The CDR3 bases are TGCGCCAGCAGCCAATTTACAGGGGAAGCCGGGGAGCTGTTTTTT.

Here the CDR3 reads CASGLPSGGTEAFF. In DNA, the CDR3 is TGTGCTAGTGGTTTGCCCTCCGGAGGGACTGAAGCTTTCTTT. J is TRBJ1-1 and V is TRBV12-5; the D is unclear. The germline V and J ends were trimmed by 2 bases and 5 bases, with 12 bases remaining between them. This CDR3 has 14 amino acids. Germline V gives CDR1 LGHNT, CDR2 FRNRAP.